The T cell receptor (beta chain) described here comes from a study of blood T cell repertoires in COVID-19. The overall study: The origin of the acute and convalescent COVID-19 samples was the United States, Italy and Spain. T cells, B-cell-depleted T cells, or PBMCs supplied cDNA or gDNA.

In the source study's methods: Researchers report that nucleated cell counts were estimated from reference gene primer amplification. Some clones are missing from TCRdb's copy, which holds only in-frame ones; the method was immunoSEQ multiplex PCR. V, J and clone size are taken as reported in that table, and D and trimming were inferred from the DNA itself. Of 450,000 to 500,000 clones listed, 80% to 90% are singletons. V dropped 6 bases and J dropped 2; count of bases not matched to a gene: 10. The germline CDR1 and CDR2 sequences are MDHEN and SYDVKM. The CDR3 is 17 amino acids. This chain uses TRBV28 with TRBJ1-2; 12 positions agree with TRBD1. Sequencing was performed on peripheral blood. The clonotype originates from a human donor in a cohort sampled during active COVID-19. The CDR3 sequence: CASSEDGTGGLNYGYTF. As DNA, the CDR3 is TGTGCCAGCAGCGAGGACGGGACAGGGGGCTTAAACTATGGCTACACCTTC.